Below are 30 T cell receptor beta chains sequenced from a single sample in a study of cytomegalovirus exposure and HLA in healthy donors. Produced via immunoSEQ multiplex PCR; TCRdb's table is partial and in-frame only. The top ten hold 6.2% of the sample, which has roughly 130,000 clones, 75% to 90% seen once. The sequenced material came from PBMCs. The receptors originated from a woman aged 25 to 39 in good health and CMV-seropositive.

This chain joins TRBV28 and TRBJ1-5, with D maybe TRBD1 (5 bases). Germline CDR1 and CDR2: MDHEN and SYDVKM. V lost 6 bases to trimming and J lost 4 bases, with 7 bases between them. The CDR3 is made up of 12 amino acids. The DNA for the CDR3 is TGTGCCAGCAGAGGGGTTAATCAGCCCCAGCATTTT. Protein product: CASRGVNQPQHF. The entire variable domain, with the rest obtained from reference TRBV28 and TRBJ1-5, is as follows: DVKVTQSSRYLVKRTGEKVFLECVQDMDHENMFWYRQDPGLGLRLIYFSYDVKMKEKGDIPEGYSVSREKKERFSLILESASTNQTSMYLCASRGVNQPQHFGDGTRLSIL.

The chain joins TRBV7-9 to TRBJ2-1; D remains unclear. Trimming left V 4 bases short and J 1 base short, with 8 bases between. CDR1 is SEHNR, CDR2 FQNEAQ, per germline (reference sequence). This CDR3 is 14 amino acids long. The DNA for the CDR3 is TGTGCCAGCAGCTCGGTGTTTTCCTACAATGAGCAGTTCTTC. Translated: CASSSVFSYNEQFF.

The rearrangement joins TRBV19 to TRBJ2-7, with D perhaps matching TRBD1 (5 bases). The V gene's germline CDR1 is LNHDA and CDR2 SQIVND (reference sequence). This CDR3 comprises 14 residues. V lost 3 bases and J 2 bases, leaving 11 bases between the germline ends. DNA of the CDR3: TGTGCCAGTAGTATCGCGGCGGACACCTACGAGCAGTACTTC. It yields the protein CASSIAADTYEQYF. The whole variable domain, remainder taken from reference TRBV19 and TRBJ2-7, is DGGITQSPKYLFRKEGQNVTLSCEQNLNHDAMYWYRQDPGQGLRLIYYSQIVNDFQKGDIAEGYSVSREKKESFPLTVTSAQKNPTAFYLCASSIAADTYEQYFGPGTRLTVT.

The chain combines TRBV10-2 with TRBJ2-2; 10 bases are a match to TRBD1. The V gene's germline CDR1 is WSHSY and CDR2 SAAADI. V gave up 2 bases and J gave up 5 bases; unmatched junction bases: 5. This CDR3 spans 16 amino acids. Here the CDR3 DNA reads TGCGCCAGCAGTGAGGGCGGACAGGGGGGGACCGGGGAGCTGTTTTTT. Encoded protein: CASSEGGQGGTGELFF.

The gene calls are TRBV15 and TRBJ1-5; possible D gene TRBD1, 5 bases. V was clipped by 7 bases and J by 4 bases, with 14 bases between them. The germline CDR1 and CDR2 sequences are LNHNV and YYDKDF (reference sequence). The CDR3 has 14 residues. CDR3 protein: CATTLPGGNQPQHF. The CDR3 region has the DNA TGTGCCACCACCTTGCCGGGGGGGAATCAGCCCCAGCATTTT.

The V call is TRBV28, the J call TRBJ2-1, with 8 bases lining up with TRBD2. V dropped 6 bases and J dropped 6; count of bases not matched to a gene: 16. Germline V gene sequence: CDR1 MDHEN, CDR2 SYDVKM. The CDR3 covers 17 residues. CDR3 region: CASSPLGSGSARNEQFF. The CDR3 DNA reads TGTGCCAGCAGCCCCCTGGGCAGCGGGAGCGCTCGCAATGAGCAGTTCTTC.

The chain employs TRBV5-5 and TRBJ2-7; TRBD2 matches at 13 bases. Germline assignment: CDR1 SGHKS and CDR2 YYEKEE (reference sequence). After removal of 3 bases from V and 1 base from J, the junction contained 1 base not matched to a gene. The CDR3 loop spans 15 amino acids. The CDR3 coding sequence is TGTGCCAGCAGCTGGGGACTAGCGGGGTCCTACGAGCAGTACTTC. It codes for CASSWGLAGSYEQYF.

A few counts support this clone. The rearrangement links TRBV2 to TRBJ1-1, with a possible D match to TRBD1 (6 bases). Germline V CDR1 and CDR2: SNHLY, FYNNEI. The CDR3 runs 14 residues. V lost 5 bases and J 3 bases, leaving 13 bases between the germline ends. CDR3 sequence: CASSYDRTHTEAFF. The CDR3 bases are TGTGCCAGCAGTTACGACAGGACTCACACTGAAGCTTTCTTT. Complete variable domain (other parts from reference TRBV2 and TRBJ1-1): EPEVTQTPSHQVTQMGQEVILRCVPISNHLYFYWYRQILGQKVEFLVSFYNNEISEKSEIFDDQFSVERPDGSNFTLKIRSTKLEDSAMYFCASSYDRTHTEAFFGQGTRLTVV.

The V gene is TRBV4-2, the J gene TRBJ2-1; 11 bases agree with TRBD1. Germline-derived CDR1 and CDR2 are LGHNA and YNFKEQ. The CDR3 consists of 16 residues. Trimming cost V 4 bases and J 7 bases; bases outside gene matches: 9. The CDR3 reads CASSPLTGQGENEQFF. Here the CDR3 DNA reads TGTGCCAGCAGCCCGTTAACGGGACAGGGGGAGAATGAGCAGTTCTTC.

This clone was recorded once. V and J are TRBV2 and TRBJ1-1; D not certain. This CDR3 comprises 12 residues. The V and J ends lost 3 bases and 5 bases respectively, with 7 bases between them. The germline CDR1 and CDR2 sequences are SNHLY and FYNNEI. CDR3 residues: CASSDELTEAFF. The CDR3 DNA reads as TGTGCCAGCAGTGATGAGTTAACTGAAGCTTTCTTT.

The CDR3 nucleotides are TGCGCCAGCAGCCCATTAGCGGGGGCAACCTACGAGCAGTACTTC. Translation: CASSPLAGATYEQYF. The rearrangement joins TRBV5-1 to TRBJ2-7; TRBD2 agrees at 9 bases. CDR1 and CDR2 from the germline V gene are SGHRS and YFSETQ. After removal of 4 bases from V and 2 bases from J, the junction contained 7 bases not matched to a gene. The CDR3 consists of 15 residues.

A note on this clone: At one boundary the junction diverges from the germline segment, which might be a read error. This rearrangement joins TRBV2 to TRBJ2-2; 12 bases map to TRBD2. The CDR3 covers 13 residues. Germline CDR1 is SNHLY and CDR2 is FYNNEI. CDR3 coding DNA: TGTGCCGGCAGACTAGCGGGAGCCGGGGAGCTGTTTTTT. It specifies CAGRLAGAGELFF. The full variable domain, rest sourced from reference TRBV2 and TRBJ2-2, is EPEVTQTPSHQVTQMGQEVILRCVPISNHLYFYWYRQILGQKVEFLVSFYNNEISEKSEIFDDQFSVERPDGSNFTLKIRSTKLEDSAMYFCAGRLAGAGELFFGEGSRLTVL.

The rearrangement uses TRBV7-9 and TRBJ2-7, with a weak D call TRBD1 (6 bases). Germline lookup yields CDR1 SEHNR and CDR2 FQNEAQ (reference sequence). The CDR3 totals 15 residues. Trimming pared 1 base from V and 6 bases from J, leaving 16 bases between. DNA of the CDR3: TGTGCCAGCAGCTTAGGTGGGGGCGGTTCCGGCGAGCAGTACTTC. This encodes CASSLGGGGSGEQYF. Based on the CDR3 plus reference TRBV7-9 and TRBJ2-7, the full variable domain is DTGVSQNPRHKITKRGQNVTFRCDPISEHNRLYWYRQTLGQGPEFLTYFQNEAQLEKSRLLSDRFSAERPKGSFSTLEIQRTEQGDSAMYLCASSLGGGGSGEQYFGPGTRLTVT.

This chain uses TRBV11-2 with TRBJ2-5; D unclear. CDR3 length: 15 amino acids. V gave up 3 bases and J gave up 5 bases, with 16 bases separating them. CDR1 is SGHAT and CDR2 is FQNNGV in the germline V gene. CDR3 sequence (DNA): TGTGCCAGCAGCTTGTATATACTGCACTTCGAGACCCAGTACTTC. Its protein product is CASSLYILHFETQYF.

The V and J genes are TRBV19 and TRBJ1-4; no reliable D call. Germline V CDR1 and CDR2: LNHDA, SQIVND (reference sequence). There are 15 residues in the CDR3. With 3 bases removed from V and 8 bases from J, the gap between germline ends came to 16 bases. CDR3 region: CASSIPGLYGEKLFF. The CDR3 nucleotides read TGTGCCAGTAGTATTCCTGGACTCTATGGGGAAAAACTGTTTTTT.

V usage is TRBV5-1 and J usage is TRBJ2-7; TRBD1 matches 7 bases. The V gene's germline CDR1 is SGHRS and CDR2 YFSETQ. The CDR3 is 16 amino acids. The V segment lost 4 bases and the J segment 2 bases; nucleotides outside the gene matches: 12. The CDR3 is CASSLEPGQITYEQYF. The CDR3 DNA reads as TGCGCCAGCAGCCTGGAGCCGGGACAGATAACCTACGAGCAGTACTTC.

The V call is TRBV4-1, the J call TRBJ2-1; D is unclear. This CDR3 comprises 17 residues. Germline CDR1 and CDR2: MGHRA and YSYEKL. V was cut by 3 bases and J by 0 bases, with 15 bases left in between. The CDR3 here is CASSHLPTLSSYNEQFF. CDR3 DNA sequence: TGCGCCAGCAGCCACCTACCGACTCTGAGCTCCTACAATGAGCAGTTCTTC.

The rearrangement links TRBV5-1 to TRBJ2-3; 7 bases fit TRBD1. V lost 2 bases to trimming and J lost 7 bases; unmatched junction nucleotides: 7. This CDR3 is built from 14 residues. Looked up from germline, CDR1 is SGHRS and CDR2 is YFSETQ. The CDR3 nucleotides read TGCGCCAGCAGCTTTGGACAGGCCTCGAATACGCAGTATTTT. It is translated as CASSFGQASNTQYF.

The V gene is TRBV5-4, the J gene TRBJ2-3; TRBD2 matches 9 bases. CDR1 and CDR2 from the germline V gene are SGHNT and YYREEE (reference sequence). Trimming at V came to 2 bases and at J to 5 bases, leaving 18 bases not matched to a gene. The length of the CDR3 is 19 residues. The chain's CDR3 is CASSFQSPLAGARGDTQYF. The CDR3 DNA is TGTGCCAGCAGCTTTCAATCCCCCTTAGCGGGGGCCCGTGGAGATACGCAGTATTTT.

The chain carries TRBV5-1 and TRBJ2-7; 9 bases match TRBD2. J gave up 2 bases and V 4 bases, and 4 bases lay outside the gene matches. This CDR3 contains 14 residues. Germline V gene sequence: CDR1 SGHRS, CDR2 YFSETQ. CDR3 residues: CASSLTSGTYEQYF. The CDR3 nucleotides are TGCGCCAGCAGCCTGACTAGCGGAACCTACGAGCAGTACTTC.

DNA for the CDR3: TGTGCCAGCAGCGTCCGGGACAGGGCGGTTGAGACCCAGTACTTC. Protein product: CASSVRDRAVETQYF. V and J are TRBV9 and TRBJ2-5, with 9 positions matching TRBD1. Germline trimming cut 2 bases from V and 5 bases from J; bases unmatched to any gene: 7. Germline CDR1 and CDR2: SGDLS and YYNGEE. The CDR3 loop spans 15 amino acids.

V gene TRBV19 combines with J gene TRBJ2-5; D is perhaps TRBD1 (5 bases). This CDR3 contains 13 residues. Germline V gene lookup returns CDR1 LNHDA and CDR2 SQIVND (reference sequence). V lost 8 bases and J 1 base, leaving 11 bases between the germline ends. CDR3 nucleotides: TGTGCCAGTTCGAGACAGTTCCAAGAGACCCAGTACTTC. It yields the protein CASSRQFQETQYF.

This rearrangement joins TRBV6-6 to TRBJ1-2; 10 bases fit TRBD1. The CDR3 is 16 amino acids. The V segment lost 4 bases and the J segment 4 bases; nucleotides outside the gene matches: 9. CDR1 and CDR2 (germline): MNHNY, SVGAGI (reference sequence). CDR3 in DNA: TGTGCCAGCAGTTCATCGCAGACAGGGGGCGGCTATGGCTACACCTTC. Translated: CASSSSQTGGGYGYTF.

This clone was detected only a few times. Mismatch with germline at one junction end may stem from a read error. This chain connects TRBV11-2 to TRBJ2-2; D uncertain. Per germline, CDR1 SGHAT and CDR2 FQNNGV. CDR3 size: 15 residues. CDR3 region: CASSNRVSKTGELFF. CDR3 nucleotides: TGTGCCAGCAGCAATAGAGTGTCGAAGACCGGGGAGCTGTTTTTT.

The chain recombines TRBV15 with TRBJ1-6, with D possibly being TRBD1 (6 bases). V shed 1 base and J shed 19 bases, with 17 bases lying between them. Looked up from germline, CDR1 is LNHNV and CDR2 is YYDKDF (reference sequence). The CDR3 totals 13 residues. The CDR3 protein is CATSRATGAPLHF. CDR3 sequence (DNA): TGTGCCACCAGCAGAGCGACAGGCGCCCCCTTACACTTT.

The rearrangement links TRBV4-1 to TRBJ2-3; TRBD1 might be the D (8 bases). CDR3 length: 17 residues. In germline, CDR1 is MGHRA, CDR2 YSYEKL. The V and J ends lost 3 bases and 3 bases respectively, with 19 bases between them. CDR3 region: CASSHRIGQGGTDTQYF. CDR3 coding DNA: TGCGCCAGCAGCCATCGTATTGGACAGGGAGGGACAGATACGCAGTATTTT.

The chain uses TRBV9 and TRBJ2-3; 12 nucleotides match TRBD1. Germline V lookup: CDR1 SGDLS, CDR2 YYNGEE. V trimming: 0 bases; J trimming: 4 bases; junction bases outside the gene matches: 3. The length of the CDR3 is 16 residues. The CDR3 region has the DNA TGTGCCAGCAGCGTAGATGGGACAGGGGGCTCAGATACGCAGTATTTT. This encodes CASSVDGTGGSDTQYF.

The chain uses TRBV13 and TRBJ2-7; 8 bases match TRBD2. The germline gives CDR1 PRHDT, CDR2 FYEKMQ (reference sequence). This CDR3 has 15 residues. Unmatched junction bases numbered 5, after V lost 0 bases and J lost 4 bases. The CDR3 DNA sequence: TGTGCCAGCAGCTTAGGGAGCGGGAGACAATACGAGCAGTACTTC. Translated: CASSLGSGRQYEQYF. Complete variable domain (other parts from reference TRBV13 and TRBJ2-7): AAGVIQSPRHLIKEKRETATLKCYPIPRHDTVYWYQQGPGQDPQFLISFYEKMQSDKGSIPDRFSAQQFSDYHSELNMSSLELGDSALYFCASSLGSGRQYEQYFGPGTRLTVT.

V is TRBV6-5 and J is TRBJ2-7; D might be TRBD1 (6 bases). CDR3 length equals 15 residues. Germline-derived CDR1 and CDR2 are MNHEY and SVGAGI. V was shortened by 6 bases and J by 4 bases, with 19 bases between the two germline ends. CDR3 nucleotides: TGTGCCAGCAGCGCAAGCCGTACAGGGCGGTACGAGCAGTACTTC. It is translated as CASSASRTGRYEQYF.

The chain joins TRBV5-1 to TRBJ2-7, with 9 bases that match TRBD1. Germline V gene sequence: CDR1 SGHRS, CDR2 YFSETQ. Trimming removed 4 bases from V and 4 bases from J; junction bases left unmatched: 6. The CDR3 is 14 residues long. Here the CDR3 DNA reads TGCGCCAGCAGCCTCGGACAGGGGAATTACGAGCAGTACTTC. Translated: CASSLGQGNYEQYF.